This is a list of T cell receptor beta chains from one sample in a study of blood T cell repertoires in COVID-19. Method: immunoSEQ multiplex PCR; TCRdb's copy keeps in-frame clones and lacks some. The repertoire consists of tens of thousands of clones, with roughly 84% occurring once and the leading ten covering roughly 4.3%. Source material: peripheral blood. These receptors were obtained from a woman between 70 and 85 years old with acute or convalescent COVID-19. Both conserved end residues are part of each CDR3. Each record gives: V gene, D gene, CDR3 protein. The D gene is left open where the match is weak.

V: TRBV2
D: TRBD2
CDR3: CASQGTPGLAGLETQYF

V: TRBV19
D: .
CDR3: CASSSGRGRRGYGYTF

V: TRBV19
D: .
CDR3: CATSVFHNEQFF

V: TRBV19
D: TRBD2
CDR3: CASKQAGAGHEQYF

V: TRBV29-1
D: .
CDR3: CSVRYTRGEQFF

V: TRBV6-2/TRBV6-3
D: TRBD2
CDR3: CASSPRLAGPSGEQFF

V: TRBV3-1/TRBV3-2
D: TRBD1
CDR3: CASSQDWDRETQYF

V: TRBV19
D: TRBD1
CDR3: CASSPGQGMTDTQYF

V: TRBV9
D: TRBD1
CDR3: CASSGRTGIGPIYF

V: TRBV6-5
D: TRBD1
CDR3: CASSYWDRGRRGEQYF

V: TRBV5-1
D: TRBD2
CDR3: CASSSPTSGRANNEQFF

V: TRBV25-1
D: .
CDR3: CASSEWGTEQFF

V: TRBV10-2
D: TRBD1
CDR3: CASSRTGASYEQYF

V: TRBV15
D: .
CDR3: CATRTTEGGLWGQPQHF